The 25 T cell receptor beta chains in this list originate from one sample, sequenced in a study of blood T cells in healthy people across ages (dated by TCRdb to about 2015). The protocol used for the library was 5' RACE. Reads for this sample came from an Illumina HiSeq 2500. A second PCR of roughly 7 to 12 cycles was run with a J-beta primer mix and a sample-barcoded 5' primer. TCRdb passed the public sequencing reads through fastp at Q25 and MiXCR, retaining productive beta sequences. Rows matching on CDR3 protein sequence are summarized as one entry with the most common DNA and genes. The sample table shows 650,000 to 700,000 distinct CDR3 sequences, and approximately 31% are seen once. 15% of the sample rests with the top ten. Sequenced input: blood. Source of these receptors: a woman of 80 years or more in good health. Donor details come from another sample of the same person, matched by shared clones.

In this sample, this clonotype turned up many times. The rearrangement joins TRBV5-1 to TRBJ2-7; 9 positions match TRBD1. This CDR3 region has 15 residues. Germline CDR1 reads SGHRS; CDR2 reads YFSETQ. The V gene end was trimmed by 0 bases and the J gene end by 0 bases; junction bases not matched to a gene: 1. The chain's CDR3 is CASSLGTGASYEQYF. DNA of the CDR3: TGCGCCAGCAGCTTGGGGACAGGGGCCTCCTACGAGCAGTACTTC.

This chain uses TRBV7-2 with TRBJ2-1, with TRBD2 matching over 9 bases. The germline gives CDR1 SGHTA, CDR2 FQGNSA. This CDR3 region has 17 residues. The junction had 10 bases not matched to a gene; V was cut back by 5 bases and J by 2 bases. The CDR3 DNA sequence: TGTGCCAGCAGCCCACGTATGCGGGGGGGTCCCTACAATGAGCAGTTCTTC. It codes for CASSPRMRGGPYNEQFF.

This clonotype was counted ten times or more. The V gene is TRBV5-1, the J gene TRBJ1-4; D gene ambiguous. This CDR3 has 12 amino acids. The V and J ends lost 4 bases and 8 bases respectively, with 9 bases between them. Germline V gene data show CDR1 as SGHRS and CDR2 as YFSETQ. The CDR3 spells CASSIGREKLFF. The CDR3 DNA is TGCGCCAGCAGCATAGGACGGGAAAAACTGTTTTTT.

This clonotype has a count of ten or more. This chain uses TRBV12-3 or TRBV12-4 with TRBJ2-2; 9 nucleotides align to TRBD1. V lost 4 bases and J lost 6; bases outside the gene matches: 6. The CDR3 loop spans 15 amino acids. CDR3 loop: CASSSGTGTSGELFF. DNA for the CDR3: TGTGCCAGCAGTTCCGGGACAGGGACTTCCGGGGAGCTGTTTTTT.

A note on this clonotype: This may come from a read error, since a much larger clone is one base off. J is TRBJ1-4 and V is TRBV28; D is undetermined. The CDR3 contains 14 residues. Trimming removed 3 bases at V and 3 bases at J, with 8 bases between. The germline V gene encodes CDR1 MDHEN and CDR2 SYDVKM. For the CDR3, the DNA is TGTGCCAGCAGTTTGTGCCGGTCTAATGAAAAACTGTTTTTT. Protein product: CASSLCRSNEKLFF.

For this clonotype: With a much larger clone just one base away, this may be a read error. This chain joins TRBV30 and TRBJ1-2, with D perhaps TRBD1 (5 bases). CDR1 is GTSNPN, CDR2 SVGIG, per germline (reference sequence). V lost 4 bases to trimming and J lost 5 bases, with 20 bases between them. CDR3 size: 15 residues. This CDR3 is CAWTHGGRDRYGYTF. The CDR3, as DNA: TGTGCCTGGACGCATGGAGGCAGGGATAGATATGGCTACACCTTC. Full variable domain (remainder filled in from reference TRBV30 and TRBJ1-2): SQTIHQWPATLVQPVGSPLSLECTVEGTSNPNLYWYRQAAGRGLQLLFYSVGIGQISSEVPQNLSASRPQDRQFILSSKKLLLSDSGFYLCAWTHGGRDRYGYTFGSGTRLTVV.

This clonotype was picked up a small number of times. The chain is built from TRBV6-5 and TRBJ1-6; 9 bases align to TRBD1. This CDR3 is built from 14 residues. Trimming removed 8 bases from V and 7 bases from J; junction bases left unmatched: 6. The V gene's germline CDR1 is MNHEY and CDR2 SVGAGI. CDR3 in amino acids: CASRGTGINSPLHF. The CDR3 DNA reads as TGTGCCAGCCGGGGGACAGGGATAAATTCACCCCTCCACTTT.

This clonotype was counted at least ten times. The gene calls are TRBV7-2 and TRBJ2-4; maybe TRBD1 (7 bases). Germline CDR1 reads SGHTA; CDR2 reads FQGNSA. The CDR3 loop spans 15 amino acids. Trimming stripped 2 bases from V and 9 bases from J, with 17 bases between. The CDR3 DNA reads TGTGCCAGCAGCTTAAGGGGGCGGGGTAGATTCATTCAGTACTTC. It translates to CASSLRGRGRFIQYF.

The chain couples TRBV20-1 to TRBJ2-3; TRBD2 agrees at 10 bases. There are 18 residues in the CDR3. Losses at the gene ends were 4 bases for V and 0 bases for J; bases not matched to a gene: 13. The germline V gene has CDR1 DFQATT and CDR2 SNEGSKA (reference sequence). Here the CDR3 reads CSANLAGGPSSSTDTQYF. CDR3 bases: TGCAGTGCTAATTTAGCGGGAGGCCCTTCTTCTAGCACAGATACGCAGTATTTT.

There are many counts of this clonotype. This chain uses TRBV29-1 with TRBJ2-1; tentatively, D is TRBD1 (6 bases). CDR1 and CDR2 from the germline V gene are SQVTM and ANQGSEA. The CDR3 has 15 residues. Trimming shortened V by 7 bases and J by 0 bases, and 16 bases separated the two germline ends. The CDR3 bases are TGCAGCGCCCACCGTTTAGGGGGCTCCTACAATGAGCAGTTCTTC. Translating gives CSAHRLGGSYNEQFF.

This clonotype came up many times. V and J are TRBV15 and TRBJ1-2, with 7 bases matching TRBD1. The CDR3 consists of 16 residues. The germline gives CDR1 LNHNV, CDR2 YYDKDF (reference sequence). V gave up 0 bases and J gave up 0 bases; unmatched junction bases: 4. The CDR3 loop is CATSRESDRANYGYTF. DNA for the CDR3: TGTGCCACCAGCAGAGAGTCCGACAGGGCTAACTATGGCTACACCTTC. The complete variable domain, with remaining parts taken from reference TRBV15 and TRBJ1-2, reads DAMVIQNPRYQVTQFGKPVTLSCSQTLNHNVMYWYQQKSSQAPKLLFHYYDKDFNNEADTPDNFQSRRPNTSFCFLDIRSPGLGDTAMYLCATSRESDRANYGYTFGSGTRLTVV.

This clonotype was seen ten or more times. The CDR3: CASSLQASAGTDEQFF. In DNA, the CDR3 is TGTGCCAGCAGCCTACAGGCGTCTGCGGGAACGGATGAGCAGTTCTTC. The V gene is TRBV7-8, the J gene TRBJ2-1, with TRBD2 as a possible D gene (6 bases). Per germline, CDR1 SGHVS and CDR2 FQNEAQ. This CDR3 contains 16 residues. Trimming pared 5 bases from V and 8 bases from J, leaving 22 bases between.

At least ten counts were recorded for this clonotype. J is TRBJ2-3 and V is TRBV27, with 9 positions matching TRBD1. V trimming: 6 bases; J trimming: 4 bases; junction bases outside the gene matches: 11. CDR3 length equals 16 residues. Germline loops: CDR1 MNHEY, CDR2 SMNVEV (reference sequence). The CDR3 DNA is TGTGCCAGCAGACAGGGGGCGGGCTTCGGTGCAGATACGCAGTATTTT. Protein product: CASRQGAGFGADTQYF.

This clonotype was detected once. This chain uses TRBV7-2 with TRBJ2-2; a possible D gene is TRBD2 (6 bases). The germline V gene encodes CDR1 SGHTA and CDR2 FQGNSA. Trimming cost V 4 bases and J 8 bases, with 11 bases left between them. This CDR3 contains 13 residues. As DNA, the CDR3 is TGTGCCAGCAGCTCCTGGGGAGGTGGGGAGCTGTTTTTT. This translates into CASSSWGGGELFF.

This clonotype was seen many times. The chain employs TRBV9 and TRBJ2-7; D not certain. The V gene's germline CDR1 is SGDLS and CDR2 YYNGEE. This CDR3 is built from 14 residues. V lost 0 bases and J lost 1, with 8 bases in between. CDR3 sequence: CASSVDPTSYEQYF. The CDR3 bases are TGTGCCAGCAGCGTAGACCCGACGTCCTACGAGCAGTACTTC.

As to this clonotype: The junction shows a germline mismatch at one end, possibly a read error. The CDR3 loop reads CASSQGQSSGANVLTF. CDR3 sequence (DNA): TGCGCCAGCAGTCAAGGCCAGAGCTCTGGGGCCAACGTCCTGACTTTC. The rearrangement joins TRBV4-1 to TRBJ2-6; D gene uncertain. The CDR3 runs 16 residues. The germline V gene encodes CDR1 MGHRA and CDR2 YSYEKL.

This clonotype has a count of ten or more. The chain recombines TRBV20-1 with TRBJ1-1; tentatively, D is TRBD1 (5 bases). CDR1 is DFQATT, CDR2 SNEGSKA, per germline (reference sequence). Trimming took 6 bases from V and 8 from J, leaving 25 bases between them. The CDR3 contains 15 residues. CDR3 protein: CSARDGRQPVLEAFF. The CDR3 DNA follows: TGCAGTGCCAGGGATGGGAGACAGCCCGTGCTGGAAGCTTTCTTT.

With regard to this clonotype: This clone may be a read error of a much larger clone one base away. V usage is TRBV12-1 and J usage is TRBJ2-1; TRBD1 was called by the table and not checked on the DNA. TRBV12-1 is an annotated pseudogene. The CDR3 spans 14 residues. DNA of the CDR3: TGTGCCAGCAGCTTGGCGGGACAGGGAGAGGAGCAGTTCTTC. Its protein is CASSLAGQGEEQFF.

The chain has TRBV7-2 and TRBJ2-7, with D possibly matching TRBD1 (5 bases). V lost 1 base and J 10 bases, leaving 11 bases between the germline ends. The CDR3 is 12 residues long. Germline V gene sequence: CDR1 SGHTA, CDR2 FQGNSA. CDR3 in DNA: TGTGCCAGCAGCTTAGATGGGGCTACCCAGTACTTC. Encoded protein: CASSLDGATQYF.

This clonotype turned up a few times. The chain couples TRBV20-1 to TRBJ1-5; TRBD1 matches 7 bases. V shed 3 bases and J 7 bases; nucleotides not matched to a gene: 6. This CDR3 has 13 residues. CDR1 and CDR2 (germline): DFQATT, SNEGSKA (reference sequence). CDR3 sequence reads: CSASEGAWQPQHF. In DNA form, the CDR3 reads TGCAGTGCTAGCGAGGGGGCTTGGCAGCCCCAGCATTTT.

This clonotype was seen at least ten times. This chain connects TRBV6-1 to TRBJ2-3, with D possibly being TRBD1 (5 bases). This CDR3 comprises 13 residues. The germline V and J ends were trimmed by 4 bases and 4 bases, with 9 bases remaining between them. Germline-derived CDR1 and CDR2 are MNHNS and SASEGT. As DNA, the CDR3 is TGTGCCAGCAGTGCTGTCAGGGCAGATACGCAGTATTTT. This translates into CASSAVRADTQYF.

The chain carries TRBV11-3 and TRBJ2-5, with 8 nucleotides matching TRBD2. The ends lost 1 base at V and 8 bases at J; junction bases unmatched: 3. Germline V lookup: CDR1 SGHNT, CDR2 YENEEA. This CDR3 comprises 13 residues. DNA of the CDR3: TGTGCCAGCAGCTTAGCGGGGGGGCAAACCCAGTACTTC. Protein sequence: CASSLAGGQTQYF.

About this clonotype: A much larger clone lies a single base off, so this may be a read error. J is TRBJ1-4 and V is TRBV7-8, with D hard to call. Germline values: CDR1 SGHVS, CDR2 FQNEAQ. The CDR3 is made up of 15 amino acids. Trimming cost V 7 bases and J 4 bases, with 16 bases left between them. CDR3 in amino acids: CASNFLPGINEKLFF. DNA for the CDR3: TGTGCCAGCAACTTCTTACCCGGGATTAATGAAAAACTGTTTTTT.

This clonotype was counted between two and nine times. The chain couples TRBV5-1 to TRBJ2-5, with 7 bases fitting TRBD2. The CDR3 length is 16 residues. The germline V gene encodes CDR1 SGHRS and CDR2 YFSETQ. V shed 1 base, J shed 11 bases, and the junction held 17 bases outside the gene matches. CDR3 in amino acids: CASSLLGLAEKNEQYF. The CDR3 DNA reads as TGCGCCAGCAGCTTGTTAGGTCTAGCGGAGAAGAATGAGCAGTACTTC.

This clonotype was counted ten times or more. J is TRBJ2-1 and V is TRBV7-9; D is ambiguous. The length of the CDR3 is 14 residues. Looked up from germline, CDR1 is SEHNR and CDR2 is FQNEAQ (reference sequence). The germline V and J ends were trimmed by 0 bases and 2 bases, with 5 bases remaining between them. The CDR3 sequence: CASSLAAAYNEQFF. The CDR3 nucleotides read TGTGCCAGCAGCTTAGCGGCAGCCTACAATGAGCAGTTCTTC.